This T cell receptor beta chain appears in the sequencing data of a study of blood T cell repertoires in COVID-19. Authors' data handling: Nucleated cell counts were estimated from reference gene primer amplification. Assay used: immunoSEQ multiplex PCR; TCRdb lists only in-frame clones, some missing. The V and J calls and clone size were taken over from that table, and D and trimming were inferred from the DNA. The repertoire includes about 210,000 clones, about 85% of them detected once, and just over 0.7% sits in the top ten. With 7 bases clipped from V and 12 bases from J, the junction kept 12 bases outside the gene matches. The CDR3 contains 12 residues. CDR1 and CDR2 (germline): SNHLY, FYNNEI.

V is TRBV2 and J is TRBJ2-7, with 7 bases identical to TRBD2. The TCR comes from a man aged 40-49 years with acute or convalescent COVID-19. Material: peripheral blood. The chain's CDR3 is CASNGGRVVLYF. The CDR3 coding sequence is TGTGCCAGCAATGGGGGGAGGGTGGTTTTGTACTTC.